This T cell receptor (beta chain) was recorded in a study of cytomegalovirus exposure and HLA in healthy donors. Study-level information: From 150 million to 200 million T cells, an earlier analysis saw approximately 110 million unique TCR beta sequences. An early release of data contained roughly 90 million unique TCRs, which came from HLA-typed donors.

The length of the CDR3 is 15 residues. Germline V gene data show CDR1 as SGHRS and CDR2 as YFSETQ. Trimming took 7 bases from V and 4 from J, leaving 17 bases between them. The PCR made use of 60 Vbeta and 13 Jbeta primers. Using immunoSEQ multiplex PCR, the repertoire was profiled, and TCRdb retains in-frame clones only, with some absent. This sample has approximately 87,000 clones, with approximately 84% found just once. The sequence derives from a woman aged 18-35 years in good health and CMV-seropositive. The sequenced material came from PBMCs. This rearrangement joins TRBV5-1 to TRBJ2-2; D remains ambiguous. The CDR3 here is CASQDRVKSTGELFF. CDR3 nucleotide sequence: TGCGCCAGCCAGGATCGAGTTAAATCCACCGGGGAGCTGTTTTTT.